This note documents a single TCR beta chain sequence. It has no known antigen specificity. There are no base qualities to consult, and no much larger clone falls within one base. Spanning cysteine to phenylalanine, the CDR3 consists of 13 amino acids. The DNA shown is the 39-base CDR3, in frame from base 1. V is shortened by 0 bases, J by 3 bases, and the region joining them spans 5 bases. The CDR1 and CDR2 encoded by the germline V gene are LGHNA and YSLEER. This specimen comes from a study of radiation and T cells in renal cell carcinoma (dated by TCRdb to about 2020). About the investigation overall: The samples were drawn from a clinical trial, where primary renal cell carcinomas were treated with 15 Gy of stereotactic body radiation therapy and then removed by nephrectomy 4 weeks afterward. In total, almost 55 samples, comprising 25 or so tumors and about 27 peripheral blood samples, were subjected to TCR beta sequencing. Across all 53 samples, approximately 4,000,000 unique CDR3 nucleotide sequences, encoding about 3,000,000 unique CDR3 amino acid sequences, were identified.

The time point label of this sample denotes: blood 2 weeks post-SBRT. Read against the paper, the sample's treatment or condition label means: 15 Gy SBRT to primary tumor, nephrectomy 4 weeks later. To follow tumor-enriched clonotypes, serial peripheral blood was collected from radiation-treated patients at baseline and at 2 weeks and 4 weeks after SBRT. Renal cell carcinoma with clear cell pathology was present in all patients. The QIAamp DNA Blood Mini Kit (Qiagen) was used to prepare genomic DNA for TCR sequencing. The analyses included just those samples that passed every quality control check. TCR beta libraries were generated from genomic DNA with the immunoSEQ kit, following the manufacturer's recommendations. To prepare the libraries, a first multiplex PCR with proprietary primers was run, followed by a second PCR that added unique barcodes, and a bead cleanup was done after each round. Each sample batch included a kit-provided positive control reaction and a negative control reaction. The final libraries were assessed on an Agilent 4200 TapeStation D1000 ScreenTape, pooled by volume, and quantified by qPCR. Sequencing was performed on an Illumina NextSeq500 using a MidOutput 150-cycle cartridge, with 156 Read1 cycles, 15 Index1 cycles, and the kit custom primers. The pooled library was loaded at roughly 1 pM with about 21% PhiX control spiked in. On the authors' methods: Vendor-processed data were analyzed in R, with a clonotype defined as all T cells sharing the same CDR3 nucleotide sequence. In the clone abundance analyses, frequencies were normalized to the 10,000 most abundant clones in each sample. Public T cell clones, averaging fewer than five per sample, were removed before analysis. A difference in abundance of at least 32-fold between compartments was used to define tumor-enriched and baseline blood-enriched clonotypes. A beta-binomial differential abundance model was used to identify clonotypes that were expanded or contracted between blood time points. Tumor-blood repertoire similarity was measured with the Baroni-Urbani and Buser coefficient, and groups were compared using two-tailed Wilcoxon tests in R. TCRdb holds this immuneACCESS table with in-frame rearrangements only. Some clones are missing; in checked studies, unresolved V genes explain under half, and the rest has no known cause. V and J calls and clone size follow that table, whereas D and trimming were derived from the DNA. The sample table lists more than 65,000 clones, approximately 86% of them with a count of one. The ten largest clones capture roughly 20% of the sample.

Overall study outcomes, separate from this receptor: In blood, the top tumor clonotypes increased from baseline to 2 weeks after radiation and then shrank by 4 weeks, which suggests a temporary expansion of tumor-resident clones. Because pretreatment tumor biopsies were not available, the baseline intratumoral presence of clonotypes could not be determined. Because the trial had a single-armed design, the trial could not examine how radiation dose or scheduling affected the TCR repertoire. Changes in the blood repertoire were not tracked past 4 weeks after treatment.

The starting material was blood, obtained from a patient whose treatment included radiotherapy and nephrectomy. The source is a woman in her fifties or sixties with renal cell carcinoma. Rearrangement joined TRBV4-3 to TRBJ1-1; no D gene can be assigned with confidence. The nucleotide sequence is TGCGCCAGCAGCCAAGATCCGGACACTGAAGCTTTCTTT. The encoded protein is CASSQDPDTEAFF.